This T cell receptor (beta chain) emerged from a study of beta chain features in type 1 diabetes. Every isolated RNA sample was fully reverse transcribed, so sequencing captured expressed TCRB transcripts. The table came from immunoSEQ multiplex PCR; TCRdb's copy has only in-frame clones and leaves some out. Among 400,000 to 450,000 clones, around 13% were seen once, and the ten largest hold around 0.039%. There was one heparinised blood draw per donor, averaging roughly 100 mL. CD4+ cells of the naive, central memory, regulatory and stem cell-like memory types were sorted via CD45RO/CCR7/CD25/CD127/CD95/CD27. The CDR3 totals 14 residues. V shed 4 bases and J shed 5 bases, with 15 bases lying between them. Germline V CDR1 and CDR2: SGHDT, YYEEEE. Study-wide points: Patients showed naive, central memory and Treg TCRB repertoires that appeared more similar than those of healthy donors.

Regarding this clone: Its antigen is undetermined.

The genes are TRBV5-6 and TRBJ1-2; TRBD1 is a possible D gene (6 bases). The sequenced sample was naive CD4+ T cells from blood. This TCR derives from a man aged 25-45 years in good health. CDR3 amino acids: CASSPPGARYGYTF. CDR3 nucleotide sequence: TGTGCCAGCAGCCCACCAGGGGCGAGGTATGGCTACACCTTC.